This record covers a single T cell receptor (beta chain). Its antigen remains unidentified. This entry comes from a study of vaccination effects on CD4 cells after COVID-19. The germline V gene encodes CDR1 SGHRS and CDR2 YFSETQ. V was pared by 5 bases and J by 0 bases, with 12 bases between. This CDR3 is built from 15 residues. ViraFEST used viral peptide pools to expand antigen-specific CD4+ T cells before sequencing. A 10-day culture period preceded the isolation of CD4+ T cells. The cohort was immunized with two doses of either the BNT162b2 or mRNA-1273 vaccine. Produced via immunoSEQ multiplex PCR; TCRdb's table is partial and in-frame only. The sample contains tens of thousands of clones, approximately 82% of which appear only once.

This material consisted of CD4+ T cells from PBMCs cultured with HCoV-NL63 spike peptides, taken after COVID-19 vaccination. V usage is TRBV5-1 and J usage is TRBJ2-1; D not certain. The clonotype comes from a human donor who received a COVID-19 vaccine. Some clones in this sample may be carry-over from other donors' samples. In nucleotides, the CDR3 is TGCGCCAGCAGACCGGACCATAGCTCCTACAATGAGCAGTTCTTC. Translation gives CASRPDHSSYNEQFF.